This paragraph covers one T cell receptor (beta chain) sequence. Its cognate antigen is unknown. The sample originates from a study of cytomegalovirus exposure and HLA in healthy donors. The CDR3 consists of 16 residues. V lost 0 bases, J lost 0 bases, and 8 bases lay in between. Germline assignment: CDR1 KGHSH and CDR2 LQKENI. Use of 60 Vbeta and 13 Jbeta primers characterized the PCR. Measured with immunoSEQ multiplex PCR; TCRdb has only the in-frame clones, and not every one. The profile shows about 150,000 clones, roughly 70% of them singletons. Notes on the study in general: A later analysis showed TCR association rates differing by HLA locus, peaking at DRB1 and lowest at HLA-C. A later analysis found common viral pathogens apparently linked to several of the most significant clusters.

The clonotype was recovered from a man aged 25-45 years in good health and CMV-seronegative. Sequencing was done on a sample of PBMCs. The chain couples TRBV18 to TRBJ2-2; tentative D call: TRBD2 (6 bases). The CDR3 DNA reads TGTGCCAGCTCACCACCGGTAGCGGCGAACACCGGGGAGCTGTTTTTT. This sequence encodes CASSPPVAANTGELFF.